These 16 T cell receptor beta chains were all obtained from the same sample, sequenced in a study of blood T cell repertoires in COVID-19. Sequencing used immunoSEQ multiplex PCR; TCRdb keeps in-frame clones, though not all of them. The table has some 110,000 clones, about four fifths seen once. Sequencing was performed on peripheral blood. The receptors shown here come from a man between 60 and 75 years old with active or convalescent COVID-19.

This clone came up a few times. The V gene is TRBV19, the J gene TRBJ2-7; 14 bases are a match to TRBD2. The V gene end was trimmed by 6 bases and the J gene end by 3 bases; junction bases not matched to a gene: 4. CDR3 size: 15 residues. CDR1 is LNHDA and CDR2 is SQIVND in the germline V gene (reference sequence). CDR3 nucleotides: TGTGCCAGTAGGGGGACTAGCGGGAGCGACTACGAGCAGTACTTC. Protein: CASRGTSGSDYEQYF.

There are a few counts of this clone. The chain combines TRBV5-4 with TRBJ2-7; 12 bases are shared with TRBD1. V dropped 4 bases and J dropped 4; count of bases not matched to a gene: 6. Germline CDR1 reads SGHNT; CDR2 reads YYREEE (reference sequence). CDR3 length: 15 amino acids. Here the CDR3 DNA reads TGTGCCAGCAGCCCCGGGACAGGGGGCAAGTACGAGCAGTACTTC. Amino acid sequence: CASSPGTGGKYEQYF.

In DNA form, the CDR3 reads TGTGCCAGCAGGGGGCGCAGGGTGTCGGGTCAGCCCCAGCATTTT. Translation: CASRGRRVSGQPQHF. The gene calls are TRBV28 and TRBJ1-5; TRBD1 is a possible D gene (5 bases). Germline V lookup: CDR1 MDHEN, CDR2 SYDVKM. The CDR3 is made up of 15 amino acids. V shed 6 bases and J shed 6 bases, with 18 bases lying between them.

V is TRBV11-3 and J is TRBJ1-1; the D gene is possibly TRBD1 (6 bases). Looked up from germline, CDR1 is SGHNT and CDR2 is YENEEA. V lost 5 bases and J 3 bases, leaving 13 bases between the germline ends. The length of the CDR3 is 14 residues. This CDR3 is CASSPGGLDTEAFF. As DNA, the CDR3 is TGTGCCAGCAGCCCCGGGGGGCTGGACACTGAAGCTTTCTTT.

V gene TRBV30 combines with J gene TRBJ1-5; 7 positions agree with TRBD1. This CDR3 comprises 15 residues. Unmatched junction bases numbered 7, after V lost 1 base and J lost 4 bases. The germline CDR1 and CDR2 sequences are GTSNPN and SVGIG (reference sequence). The CDR3 region is CAWSALNRGNQPQHF. In DNA form, the CDR3 reads TGTGCCTGGAGTGCCCTTAACAGGGGAAATCAGCCCCAGCATTTT.

The rearrangement joins TRBV12-2 to TRBJ2-7; the DNA was not compared with TRBD2, the D call given in the table. TRBV12-2 is annotated as a pseudogene. The CDR3 length is 17 residues. The CDR3 protein is CASRLDGVLGQPGEQYF. CDR3 nucleotides: TGTGCAAGTCGCTTAGATGGGGTACTAGGGCAGCCGGGGGAGCAGTACTTC.

This rearrangement joins TRBV25-1 to TRBJ2-2; 11 bases align to TRBD2. This CDR3 contains 17 residues. In germline, CDR1 is MGHDK, CDR2 SYGVNS. The V segment lost 2 bases and the J segment 1 base; nucleotides outside the gene matches: 3. CDR3 protein: CASSEPTSGVNTGELFF. The CDR3, as DNA: TGTGCCAGCAGTGAACCGACTAGCGGGGTGAACACCGGGGAGCTGTTTTTT.

The chain combines TRBV19 with TRBJ2-1; the match to TRBD2 covers 9 bases. V was clipped by 7 bases and J by 4 bases; unmatched bases: 5. CDR1 LNHDA and CDR2 SQIVND come from the germline V gene (reference sequence). This CDR3 contains 14 residues. DNA for the CDR3: TGTGCCAGTAATACAGCGGGAGGTTACAATGAGCAGTTCTTC. Residues: CASNTAGGYNEQFF.

The rearrangement uses TRBV5-1 and TRBJ2-6; 11 bases are shared with TRBD1. J was trimmed by 4 bases and V by 5 bases; bases with no gene match: 8. The germline V gene encodes CDR1 SGHRS and CDR2 YFSETQ. The CDR3 contains 17 residues. CDR3 DNA sequence: TGCGCCAGCAGGGAAGGACAGGGGGCGACAGGGGCCAACGTCCTGACTTTC. This sequence encodes CASREGQGATGANVLTF. Supplemented by reference TRBV5-1 and TRBJ2-6, the full variable domain reads KAGVTQTPRYLIKTRGQQVTLSCSPISGHRSVSWYQQTPGQGLQFLFEYFSETQRNKGNFPGRFSGRQFSNSRSEMNVSTLELGDSALYLCASREGQGATGANVLTFGAGSRLTVL.

The chain is built from TRBV30 and TRBJ2-4; TRBD1 is a possible D gene (7 bases). The CDR3 totals 13 residues. Deletions cut 2 bases from V and 7 bases from J, with 12 bases between. The germline CDR1 and CDR2 sequences are GTSNPN and SVGIG (reference sequence). CDR3 in amino acids: CAWSLRGANIQYF. The CDR3 bases are TGTGCCTGGAGTCTCAGGGGGGCCAACATTCAGTACTTC.

The table lists this clone with a count of one. V usage is TRBV7-2 and J usage is TRBJ2-2, with D perhaps TRBD2 (6 bases). CDR3 size: 14 residues. The V gene lost 3 bases and the J gene lost 4 bases, with 9 bases spanning the gap. CDR1 and CDR2 from the germline V gene are SGHTA and FQGNSA. The CDR3 here is CASSFTGATGELFF. CDR3 nucleotide sequence: TGTGCCAGCAGCTTTACGGGAGCCACCGGGGAGCTGTTTTTT.

The chain links TRBV20-1 to TRBJ2-5, with D possibly TRBD2 on 5 matching bases. V was shortened by 7 bases and J by 2 bases, with 8 bases between the two germline ends. Germline CDR1 and CDR2: DFQATT and SNEGSKA (reference sequence). The CDR3 covers 11 residues. This CDR3 is CSGKRQETQYF. DNA of the CDR3: TGCAGTGGGAAGCGGCAAGAGACCCAGTACTTC.

This clone was counted once. This rearrangement joins TRBV27 to TRBJ2-3, with 8 bases aligning to TRBD2. Germline V gives CDR1 MNHEY, CDR2 SMNVEV (reference sequence). The trim removed 0 bases at V and 6 bases at J, leaving 11 bases unmatched. The CDR3 runs to 17 residues. CDR3 sequence: CASSLSVTSDLLDTQYF. CDR3 nucleotide sequence: TGTGCCAGCAGTTTATCGGTGACTAGCGACCTTCTTGATACGCAGTATTTT.

The V call is TRBV18, the J call TRBJ2-2, with D maybe TRBD2 (5 bases). V was clipped by 0 bases and J by 4 bases, with 12 bases between them. The germline V gene encodes CDR1 KGHSH and CDR2 LQKENI. CDR3 length: 16 amino acids. This CDR3 reads CASSPPKLASTGELFF. CDR3 nucleotide sequence: TGTGCCAGCTCACCACCGAAGCTAGCCAGCACCGGGGAGCTGTTTTTT.

The V call is TRBV18, the J call TRBJ2-5; maybe TRBD2 (6 bases). The germline V and J ends were trimmed by 0 bases and 1 base, with 6 bases remaining between them. The germline V gene encodes CDR1 KGHSH and CDR2 LQKENI. CDR3 size: 14 residues. The CDR3 loop is CASSPPGLQETQYF. CDR3 nucleotide sequence: TGTGCCAGCTCACCACCGGGACTCCAAGAGACCCAGTACTTC.

CDR3 region: CASSPRVQETQYF. CDR3 DNA sequence: TGTGCCAGCAGCCCCAGGGTCCAAGAGACCCAGTACTTC. The V and J genes are TRBV5-5 and TRBJ2-5; a possible D gene is TRBD1 (5 bases). V was cut by 4 bases and J by 1 base, with 8 bases left in between. The CDR3 covers 13 residues. Germline CDR1 SGHKS, CDR2 YYEKEE (reference sequence). Together with reference TRBV5-5 and TRBJ2-5, the CDR3 gives the full variable domain: DAGVTQSPTHLIKTRGQQVTLRCSPISGHKSVSWYQQVLGQGPQFIFQYYEKEERGRGNFPDRFSARQFPNYSSELNVNALLLGDSALYLCASSPRVQETQYFGPGTRLLVL.